A selection of T cell receptor beta chains follows, all from one sample in a study of T cell responses to AZD1222 COVID-19 vaccine. Libraries were prepared by immunoSEQ multiplex PCR; TCRdb keeps only in-frame clonotypes and omits some of them. The profile covers nearly 110,000 clones, with approximately 90% appearing a single time and around 4.7% taken by the ten largest. Sequenced here: peripheral blood, sampled 28 days after the second AZD1222 dose. The receptors stem from an adult who received the AZD1222 COVID-19 vaccine. Each CDR3 is given without its conserved first and last residue.

cdr3_aa: ASSQGAGGNEQF
j_call: TRBJ2-1
v_call: TRBV3-1/TRBV3-2

cdr3_aa: ASSRPGDYGYT
j_call: TRBJ1-2
v_call: TRBV12-3/TRBV12-4

cdr3_aa: AISPSGRTGAGELF
j_call: TRBJ2-2
v_call: TRBV10-3

cdr3_aa: ASSPGAFSNQPQH
j_call: TRBJ1-5
v_call: TRBV5-1

cdr3_aa: ATSDPGTGSLEQY
j_call: TRBJ2-7
v_call: TRBV24-1

cdr3_aa: ASSSRTGGYEQY
j_call: TRBJ2-7
v_call: TRBV27

cdr3_aa: ASTRAGNNQPQH
j_call: TRBJ1-5
v_call: TRBV19

cdr3_aa: AWSRDSGANVLT
j_call: TRBJ2-6
v_call: TRBV30

cdr3_aa: ASSVGGQFNQPQH
j_call: TRBJ1-5
v_call: TRBV9

cdr3_aa: ASSVGSPTGELF
j_call: TRBJ2-2
v_call: TRBV9

cdr3_aa: ASSIRPNTGELF
j_call: TRBJ2-2
v_call: TRBV19

cdr3_aa: ASSMDINSNQPQH
j_call: TRBJ1-5
v_call: TRBV19

cdr3_aa: ASSPSAVNQPQH
j_call: TRBJ1-5
v_call: TRBV18

cdr3_aa: ASKGLYSYEQY
j_call: TRBJ2-7
v_call: TRBV2

cdr3_aa: ASSPRLAGDTDTQY
j_call: TRBJ2-3
v_call: TRBV7-2

cdr3_aa: ASSLDGRENTEAF
j_call: TRBJ1-1
v_call: TRBV5-1

cdr3_aa: ASSIGVYRGPEAF
j_call: TRBJ1-1
v_call: TRBV19

cdr3_aa: ASSQGSGGIQETQY
j_call: TRBJ2-5
v_call: TRBV4-2

cdr3_aa: ASSEAGNNQPQH
j_call: TRBJ1-5
v_call: TRBV5-4

cdr3_aa: ASSPETDRNYGYT
j_call: TRBJ1-2
v_call: TRBV5-1

cdr3_aa: ASSHGDSAWAQY
j_call: TRBJ2-5
v_call: TRBV3-1/TRBV3-2

cdr3_aa: ASSPSRVTNEKLF
j_call: TRBJ1-4
v_call: TRBV7-8

cdr3_aa: ASSLRGTANEKLF
j_call: TRBJ1-4
v_call: TRBV5-1

cdr3_aa: ASSESRLGGKSGQPQH
j_call: TRBJ1-5
v_call: TRBV2

cdr3_aa: ASSPSDGEQY
j_call: TRBJ2-7
v_call: TRBV27

cdr3_aa: ASSLEGQGDEQY
j_call: TRBJ2-7
v_call: TRBV5-1

cdr3_aa: ASSLRHNSPLH
j_call: TRBJ1-6
v_call: TRBV27

cdr3_aa: ASSPQGQGPSGELF
j_call: TRBJ2-2
v_call: TRBV11-2

cdr3_aa: ASSFQGEAF
j_call: TRBJ1-1
v_call: TRBV19

cdr3_aa: ASSMTGGVDQPQH
j_call: TRBJ1-5
v_call: TRBV6-5

cdr3_aa: ASSFDQGNSPLH
j_call: TRBJ1-6
v_call: TRBV27

cdr3_aa: ASSYVNSPLH
j_call: TRBJ1-6
v_call: TRBV6-2/TRBV6-3

cdr3_aa: ASRPPPGQGTGYT
j_call: TRBJ1-2
v_call: TRBV6-5

cdr3_aa: ASSRGQSNQPQH
j_call: TRBJ1-5
v_call: TRBV5-6

cdr3_aa: ASSHARGYGSYEQY
j_call: TRBJ2-7
v_call: TRBV7-9

cdr3_aa: ASSQGNLAKNIQY
j_call: TRBJ2-4
v_call: TRBV3-1/TRBV3-2

cdr3_aa: ASSARDRAYEQY
j_call: TRBJ2-7
v_call: TRBV5-1

cdr3_aa: ASSPDREGTEAF
j_call: TRBJ1-1
v_call: TRBV7-9

cdr3_aa: ASRQGYGYT
j_call: TRBJ1-2
v_call: TRBV7-9

cdr3_aa: ATIGVYPYEQY
j_call: TRBJ2-7
v_call: TRBV10-2

cdr3_aa: ASSPPTGRTEQY
j_call: TRBJ2-7
v_call: TRBV3-1/TRBV3-2

cdr3_aa: ASSRWEAEAF
j_call: TRBJ1-1
v_call: TRBV19

cdr3_aa: ASSQAPGQNTGELF
j_call: TRBJ2-2
v_call: TRBV4-3

cdr3_aa: ASSHRDSPYEQY
j_call: TRBJ2-7
v_call: TRBV11-3

cdr3_aa: SVSRRVTDTQY
j_call: TRBJ2-3
v_call: TRBV29-1

cdr3_aa: ASSPGTSGGASDTQY
j_call: TRBJ2-3
v_call: TRBV6-2/TRBV6-3

cdr3_aa: ASRGGPGQLNSPLH
j_call: TRBJ1-6
v_call: TRBV25-1

cdr3_aa: ASSKRATGTGDNSPLH
j_call: TRBJ1-6
v_call: TRBV21-1

cdr3_aa: ASSLEVGGYT
j_call: TRBJ1-2
v_call: TRBV7-2

cdr3_aa: ASSSGTGGGQPQH
j_call: TRBJ1-5
v_call: TRBV7-2

cdr3_aa: ASSIGRLGASSYEQY
j_call: TRBJ2-7
v_call: TRBV19

cdr3_aa: ASSLGSWDEQF
j_call: TRBJ2-1
v_call: TRBV12-3/TRBV12-4

cdr3_aa: ASSFTWQALNTEAF
j_call: TRBJ1-1
v_call: TRBV5-5